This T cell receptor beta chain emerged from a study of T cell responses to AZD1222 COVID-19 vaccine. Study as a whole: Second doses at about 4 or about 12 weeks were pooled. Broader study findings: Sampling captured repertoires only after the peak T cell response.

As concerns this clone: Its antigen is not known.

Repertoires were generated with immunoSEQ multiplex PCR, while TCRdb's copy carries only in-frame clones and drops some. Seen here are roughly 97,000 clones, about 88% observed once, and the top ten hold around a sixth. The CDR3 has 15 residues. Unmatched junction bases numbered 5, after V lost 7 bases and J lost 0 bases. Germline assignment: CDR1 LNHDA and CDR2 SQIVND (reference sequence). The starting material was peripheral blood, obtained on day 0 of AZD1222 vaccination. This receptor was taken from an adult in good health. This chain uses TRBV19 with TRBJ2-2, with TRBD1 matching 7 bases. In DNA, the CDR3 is TGTGCCAGTAACCCGGACAGGTCGAACACCGGGGAGCTGTTTTTT. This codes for CASNPDRSNTGELFF.